This TCR beta chain was retrieved from a study of siplizumab effects on memory and regulatory T cells. Study observations and caveats: The authors did not confirm suppressive function in proliferating Tregs from siplizumab cultures. Proliferating clones, CD4+ or CD8+, lacked an assignable naive or memory phenotype in roughly 75-96% of cases. Some alloreactive sequences were traceable to unstimulated CD4+ memory cells, and siplizumab significantly reduced them. The apparent diversity of naive T cells exceeded that of memory cells, and naive T cells seemed to make a major contribution to the alloresponse.

With regard to this clone: Its antigen is unknown.

The V end lost 4 bases, the J end lost 9 bases, and 16 bases lay between the germline ends. The CDR3 totals 14 residues. CDR1 MNHEY and CDR2 SVGAGI come from the germline V gene. Sequenced by immunoSEQ multiplex PCR; TCRdb stores in-frame clones only, minus some. The table has roughly 62,000 clones, 70% to 80% seen once. Sequencing input: memory CD4+ T cells sorted from blood. The chain carries TRBV6-5 and TRBJ2-1, with D maybe TRBD2 (6 bases). This receptor was taken from a human donor in good health. The CDR3 DNA follows: TGTGCCAGCAGTTCTCGGATCGGGGGTACTGAGCAGTTCTTC. Its protein is CASSSRIGGTEQFF.